This T cell receptor (beta chain) derives from a study of graft-versus-host responses after intestinal transplantation. Study as a whole: Each transplant was multivisceral, liver-intestinal, or isolated intestinal.

Germline V gene data show CDR1 as SGHDT and CDR2 as YYEEEE. This CDR3 has 13 residues. Trimming took 2 bases from V and 5 from J; bases not matched to a gene: 3. Comment on this clone: Its antigen is not identified.

TCRdb keeps only in-frame clones here, not all; method: immunoSEQ multiplex PCR. The sample yields about 94,000 clones, 90% to 95% seen once. Findings and limits, study-wide: GvH clones surfaced in recipient marrow, some emerging earlier in ileum or blood.

The receptor's source is a human donor who received an intestinal transplant. Sequenced material: unstimulated CD8+ T cells sorted from spleen or lymph node cells, taken before intestinal transplant. The rearrangement links TRBV5-6 to TRBJ2-7; 8 bases line up with TRBD1. The CDR3 nucleotides read TGTGCCAGCAGCTTAGGACAGGGCGACGAGCAGTACTTC. This gives the protein CASSLGQGDEQYF.